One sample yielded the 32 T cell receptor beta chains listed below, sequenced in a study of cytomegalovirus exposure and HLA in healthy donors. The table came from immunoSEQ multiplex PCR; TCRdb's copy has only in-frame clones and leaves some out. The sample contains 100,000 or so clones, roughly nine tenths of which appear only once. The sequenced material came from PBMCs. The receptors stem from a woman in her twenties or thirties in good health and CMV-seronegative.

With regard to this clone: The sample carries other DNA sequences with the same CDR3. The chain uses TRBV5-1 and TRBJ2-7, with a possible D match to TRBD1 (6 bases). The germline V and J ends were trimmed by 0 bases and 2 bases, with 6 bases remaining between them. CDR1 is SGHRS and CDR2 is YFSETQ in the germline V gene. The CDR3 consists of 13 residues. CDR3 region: CASSLDRAYEQYF. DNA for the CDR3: TGCGCCAGCAGCTTGGACAGGGCCTACGAGCAGTACTTC.

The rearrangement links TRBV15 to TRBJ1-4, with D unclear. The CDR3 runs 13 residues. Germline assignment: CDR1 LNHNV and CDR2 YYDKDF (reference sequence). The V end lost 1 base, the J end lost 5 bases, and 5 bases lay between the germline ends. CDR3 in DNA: TGTGCCACCAGCAGAGGGCAGAATGAAAAACTGTTTTTT. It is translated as CATSRGQNEKLFF.

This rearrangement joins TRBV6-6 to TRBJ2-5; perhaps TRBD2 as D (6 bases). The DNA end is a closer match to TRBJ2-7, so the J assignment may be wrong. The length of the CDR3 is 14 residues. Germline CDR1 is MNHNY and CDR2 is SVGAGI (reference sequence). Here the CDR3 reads CASSYSGGSYEQYF. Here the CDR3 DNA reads TGTGCCAGCAGTTACTCGGGAGGATCCTACGAGCAGTACTTC.

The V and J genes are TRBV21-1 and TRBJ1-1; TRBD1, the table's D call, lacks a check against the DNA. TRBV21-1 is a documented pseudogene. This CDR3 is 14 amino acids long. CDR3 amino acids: CASSRDSLNTEAFF. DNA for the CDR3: TGTGCCAGCAGCAGGGACAGTCTGAACACTGAAGCTTTCTTT.

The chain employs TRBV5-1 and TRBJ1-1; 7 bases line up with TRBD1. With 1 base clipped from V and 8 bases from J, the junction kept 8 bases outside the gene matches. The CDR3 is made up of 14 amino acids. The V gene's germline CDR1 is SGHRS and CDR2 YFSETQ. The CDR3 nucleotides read TGCGCCAGCAGCTTGAATTACGAGGGGGCGGAAGCTTTCTTT. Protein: CASSLNYEGAEAFF.

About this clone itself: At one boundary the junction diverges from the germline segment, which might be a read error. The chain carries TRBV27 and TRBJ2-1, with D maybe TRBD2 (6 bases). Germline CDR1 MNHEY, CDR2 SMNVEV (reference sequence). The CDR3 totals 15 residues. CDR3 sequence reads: CASSLSVSGYNGQFF. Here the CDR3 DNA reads TGTGCCAGCAGTTTATCCGTTAGCGGTTACAATGGGCAGTTCTTC.

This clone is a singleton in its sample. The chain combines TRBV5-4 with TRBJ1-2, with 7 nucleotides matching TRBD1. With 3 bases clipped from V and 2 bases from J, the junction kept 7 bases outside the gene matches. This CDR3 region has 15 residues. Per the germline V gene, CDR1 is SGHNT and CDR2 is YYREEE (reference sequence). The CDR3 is CASSYGQVINYGYTF. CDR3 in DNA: TGTGCCAGCAGCTATGGACAGGTGATAAACTATGGCTACACCTTC.

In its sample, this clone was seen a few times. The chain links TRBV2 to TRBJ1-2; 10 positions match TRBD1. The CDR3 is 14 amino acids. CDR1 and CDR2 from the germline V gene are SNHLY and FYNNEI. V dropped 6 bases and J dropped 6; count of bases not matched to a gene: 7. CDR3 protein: CASSRDRGTNGYTF. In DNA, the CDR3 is TGTGCCAGCAGCCGGGACAGGGGAACGAATGGCTACACCTTC. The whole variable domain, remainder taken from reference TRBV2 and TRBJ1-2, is EPEVTQTPSHQVTQMGQEVILRCVPISNHLYFYWYRQILGQKVEFLVSFYNNEISEKSEIFDDQFSVERPDGSNFTLKIRSTKLEDSAMYFCASSRDRGTNGYTFGSGTRLTVV.

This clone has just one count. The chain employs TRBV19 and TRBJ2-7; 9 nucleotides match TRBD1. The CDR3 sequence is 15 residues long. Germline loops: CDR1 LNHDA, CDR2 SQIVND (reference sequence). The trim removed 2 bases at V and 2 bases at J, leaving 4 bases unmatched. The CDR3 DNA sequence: TGTGCCAGTAGTATACAGACAGGGGGTCCCTACGAGCAGTACTTC. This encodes CASSIQTGGPYEQYF.

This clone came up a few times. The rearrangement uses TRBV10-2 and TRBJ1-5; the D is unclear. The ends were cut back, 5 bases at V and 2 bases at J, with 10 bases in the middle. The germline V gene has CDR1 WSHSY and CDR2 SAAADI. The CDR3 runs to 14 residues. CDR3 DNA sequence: TGCGCCAGCAGTTCTTCATCGGGCAATCAGCCCCAGCATTTT. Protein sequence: CASSSSSGNQPQHF.

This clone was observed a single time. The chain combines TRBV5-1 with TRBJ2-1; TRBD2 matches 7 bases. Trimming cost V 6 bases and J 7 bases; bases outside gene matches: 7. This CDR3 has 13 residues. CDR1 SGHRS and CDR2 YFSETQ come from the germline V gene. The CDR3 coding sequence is TGCGCCAGCAAAGGGGAGGGAGGTAATGAGCAGTTCTTC. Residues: CASKGEGGNEQFF. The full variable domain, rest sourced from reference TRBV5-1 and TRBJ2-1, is KAGVTQTPRYLIKTRGQQVTLSCSPISGHRSVSWYQQTPGQGLQFLFEYFSETQRNKGNFPGRFSGRQFSNSRSEMNVSTLELGDSALYLCASKGEGGNEQFFGPGTRLTVL.

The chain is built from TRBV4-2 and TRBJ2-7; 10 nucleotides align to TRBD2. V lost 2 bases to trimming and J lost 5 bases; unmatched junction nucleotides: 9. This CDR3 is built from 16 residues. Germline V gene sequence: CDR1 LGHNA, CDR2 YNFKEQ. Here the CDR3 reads CASSQPLAGDIHEQYF. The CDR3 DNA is TGTGCCAGCAGCCAACCCCTAGCGGGAGATATCCACGAGCAGTACTTC.

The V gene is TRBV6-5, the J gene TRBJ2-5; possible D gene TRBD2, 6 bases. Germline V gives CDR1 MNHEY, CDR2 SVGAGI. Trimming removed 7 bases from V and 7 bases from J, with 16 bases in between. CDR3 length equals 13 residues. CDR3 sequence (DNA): TGTGCCAGCACCCCTGGGGGGACCGGGACCCAGTACTTC. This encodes CASTPGGTGTQYF.

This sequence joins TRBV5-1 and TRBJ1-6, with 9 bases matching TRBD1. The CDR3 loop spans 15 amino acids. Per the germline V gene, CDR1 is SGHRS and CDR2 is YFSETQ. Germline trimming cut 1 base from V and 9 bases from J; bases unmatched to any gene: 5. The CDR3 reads CASSLQDRGGSPLHF. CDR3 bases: TGCGCCAGCAGCTTGCAGGACAGGGGTGGTTCACCCCTCCACTTT. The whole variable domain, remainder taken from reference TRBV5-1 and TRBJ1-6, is KAGVTQTPRYLIKTRGQQVTLSCSPISGHRSVSWYQQTPGQGLQFLFEYFSETQRNKGNFPGRFSGRQFSNSRSEMNVSTLELGDSALYLCASSLQDRGGSPLHFGNGTRLTVT.

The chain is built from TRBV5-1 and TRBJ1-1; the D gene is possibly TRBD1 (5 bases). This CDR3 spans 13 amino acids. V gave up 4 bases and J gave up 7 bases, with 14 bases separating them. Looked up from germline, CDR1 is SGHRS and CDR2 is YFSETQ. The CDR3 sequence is CASSPSGGVEAFF. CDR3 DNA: TGCGCCAGCAGCCCTTCAGGAGGGGTTGAAGCTTTCTTT.

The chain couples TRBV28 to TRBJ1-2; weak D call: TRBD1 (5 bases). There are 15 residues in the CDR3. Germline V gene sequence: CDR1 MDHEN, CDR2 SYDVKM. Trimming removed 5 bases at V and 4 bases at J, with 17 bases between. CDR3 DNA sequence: TGTGCCAGCAGTGGGGTTCGGGGGGTCACCTATGGCTACACCTTC. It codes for CASSGVRGVTYGYTF.

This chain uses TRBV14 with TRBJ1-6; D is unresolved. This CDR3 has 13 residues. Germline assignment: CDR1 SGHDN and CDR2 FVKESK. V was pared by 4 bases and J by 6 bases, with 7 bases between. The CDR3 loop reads CASSLTFNSPLHF. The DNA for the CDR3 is TGTGCCAGCAGCCTTACTTTTAATTCACCCCTCCACTTT.

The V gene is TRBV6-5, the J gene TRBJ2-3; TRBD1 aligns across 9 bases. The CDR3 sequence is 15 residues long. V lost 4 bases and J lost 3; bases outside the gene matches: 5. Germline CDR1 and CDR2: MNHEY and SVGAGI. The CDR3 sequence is CASSFGTGSTDTQYF. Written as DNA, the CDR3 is TGTGCCAGCAGTTTCGGGACAGGGTCGACAGATACGCAGTATTTT.

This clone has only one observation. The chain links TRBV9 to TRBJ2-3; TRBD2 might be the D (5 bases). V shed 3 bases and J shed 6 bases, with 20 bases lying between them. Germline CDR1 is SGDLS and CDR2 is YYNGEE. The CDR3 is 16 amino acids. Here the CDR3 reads CASSDRTGELSDTQYF. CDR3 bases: TGTGCCAGCAGCGATAGGACTGGAGAGTTATCGGATACGCAGTATTTT. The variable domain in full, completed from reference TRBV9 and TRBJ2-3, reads DSGVTQTPKHLITATGQRVTLRCSPRSGDLSVYWYQQSLDQGLQFLIQYYNGEERAKGNILERFSAQQFPDLHSELNLSSLELGDSALYFCASSDRTGELSDTQYFGPGTRLTVL.

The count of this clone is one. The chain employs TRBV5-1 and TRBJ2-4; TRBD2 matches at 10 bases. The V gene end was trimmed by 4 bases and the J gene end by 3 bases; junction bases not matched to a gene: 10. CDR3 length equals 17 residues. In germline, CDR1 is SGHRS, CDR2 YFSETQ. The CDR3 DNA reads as TGCGCCAGCAGCACCCTAGCGGGAGTCAGGGGCAAAAACATTCAGTACTTC. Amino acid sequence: CASSTLAGVRGKNIQYF.

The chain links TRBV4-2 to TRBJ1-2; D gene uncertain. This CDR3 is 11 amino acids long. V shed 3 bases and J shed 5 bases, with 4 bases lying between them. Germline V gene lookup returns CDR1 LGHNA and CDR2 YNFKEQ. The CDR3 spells CASSQAYGYTF. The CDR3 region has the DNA TGTGCCAGCAGCCAGGCTTATGGCTACACCTTC.

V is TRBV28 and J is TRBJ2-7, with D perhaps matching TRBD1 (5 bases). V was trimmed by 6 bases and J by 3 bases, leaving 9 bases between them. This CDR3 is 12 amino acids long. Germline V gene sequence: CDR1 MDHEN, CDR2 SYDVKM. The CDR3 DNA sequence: TGTGCCAGCAGCCAGGGTGTCTACGAGCAGTACTTC. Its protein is CASSQGVYEQYF.

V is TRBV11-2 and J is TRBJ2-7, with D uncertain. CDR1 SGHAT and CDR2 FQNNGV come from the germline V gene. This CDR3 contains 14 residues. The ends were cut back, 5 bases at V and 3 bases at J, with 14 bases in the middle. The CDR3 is CASSPSGSSYEQYF. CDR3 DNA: TGTGCCAGCAGCCCATCCGGTTCGAGCTACGAGCAGTACTTC.

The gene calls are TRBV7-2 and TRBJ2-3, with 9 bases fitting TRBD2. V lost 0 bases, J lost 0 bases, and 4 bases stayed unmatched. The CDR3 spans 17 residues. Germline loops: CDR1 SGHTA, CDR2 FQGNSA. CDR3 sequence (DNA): TGTGCCAGCAGCTTAGCGGCGGGAGGGTGGAGCACAGATACGCAGTATTTT. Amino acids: CASSLAAGGWSTDTQYF.

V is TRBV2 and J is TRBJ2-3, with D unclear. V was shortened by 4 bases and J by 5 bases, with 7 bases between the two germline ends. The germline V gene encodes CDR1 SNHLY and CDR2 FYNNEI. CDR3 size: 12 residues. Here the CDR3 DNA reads TGTGCCAGCAGTGGATTCGGAGATACGCAGTATTTT. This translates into CASSGFGDTQYF.

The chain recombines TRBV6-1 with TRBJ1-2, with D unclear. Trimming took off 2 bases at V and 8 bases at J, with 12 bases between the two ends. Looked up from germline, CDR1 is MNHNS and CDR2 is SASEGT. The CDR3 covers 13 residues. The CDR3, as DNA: TGTGCCAGCAGTGAACCCGGGGTCCGCGGCTACACCTTC. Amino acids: CASSEPGVRGYTF.

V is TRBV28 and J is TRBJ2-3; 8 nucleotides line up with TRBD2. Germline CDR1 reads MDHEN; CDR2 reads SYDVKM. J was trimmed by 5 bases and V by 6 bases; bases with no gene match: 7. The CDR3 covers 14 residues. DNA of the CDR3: TGTGCCAGCAGGCCCGGACTAGCCGGAGATACGCAGTATTTT. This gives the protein CASRPGLAGDTQYF. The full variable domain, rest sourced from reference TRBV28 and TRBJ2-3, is DVKVTQSSRYLVKRTGEKVFLECVQDMDHENMFWYRQDPGLGLRLIYFSYDVKMKEKGDIPEGYSVSREKKERFSLILESASTNQTSMYLCASRPGLAGDTQYFGPGTRLTVL.

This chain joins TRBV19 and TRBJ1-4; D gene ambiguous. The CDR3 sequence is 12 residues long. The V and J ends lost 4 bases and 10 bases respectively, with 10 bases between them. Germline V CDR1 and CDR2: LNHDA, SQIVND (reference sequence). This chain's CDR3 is CASSTEGGKLFF. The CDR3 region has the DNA TGTGCCAGTAGTACAGAAGGAGGAAAACTGTTTTTT.

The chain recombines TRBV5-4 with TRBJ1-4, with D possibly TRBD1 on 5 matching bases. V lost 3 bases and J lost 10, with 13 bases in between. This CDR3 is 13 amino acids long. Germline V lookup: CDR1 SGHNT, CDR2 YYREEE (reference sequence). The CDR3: CASSYGGEGKLFF. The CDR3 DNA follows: TGTGCCAGCAGCTACGGGGGGGAGGGAAAACTGTTTTTT. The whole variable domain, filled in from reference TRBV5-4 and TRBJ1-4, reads ETGVTQSPTHLIKTRGQQVTLRCSSQSGHNTVSWYQQALGQGPQFIFQYYREEENGRGNFPPRFSGLQFPNYSSELNVNALELDDSALYLCASSYGGEGKLFFGSGTQLSVL.

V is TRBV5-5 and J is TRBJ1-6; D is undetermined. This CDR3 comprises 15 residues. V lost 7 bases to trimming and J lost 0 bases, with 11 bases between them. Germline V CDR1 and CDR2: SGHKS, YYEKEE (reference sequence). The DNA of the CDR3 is TGTGCCAGCCAAACCGTCAGCTCCTATAATTCACCCCTCCACTTT. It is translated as CASQTVSSYNSPLHF.

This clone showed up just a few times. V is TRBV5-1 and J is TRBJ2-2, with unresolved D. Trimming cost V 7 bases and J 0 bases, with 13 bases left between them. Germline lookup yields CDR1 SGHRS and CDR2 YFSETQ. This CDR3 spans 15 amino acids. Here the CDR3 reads CASGAVAANTGELFF. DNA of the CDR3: TGCGCCAGCGGAGCAGTGGCAGCGAACACCGGGGAGCTGTTTTTT.

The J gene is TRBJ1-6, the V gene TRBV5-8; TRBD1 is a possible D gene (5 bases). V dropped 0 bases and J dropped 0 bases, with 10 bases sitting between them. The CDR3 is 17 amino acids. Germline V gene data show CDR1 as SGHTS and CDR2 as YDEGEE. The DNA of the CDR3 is TGTGCCAGCAGCTTGGTTTCAGGGTACTCCTATAATTCACCCCTCCACTTT. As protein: CASSLVSGYSYNSPLHF. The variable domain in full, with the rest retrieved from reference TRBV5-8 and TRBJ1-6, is EAGVTQSPTHLIKTRGQQATLRCSPISGHTSVYWYQQALGLGLQFLLWYDEGEERNRGNFPPRFSGRQFPNYSSELNVNALELEDSALYLCASSLVSGYSYNSPLHFGNGTRLTVT.